This TCR beta chain derives from a study of cytomegalovirus exposure and HLA in healthy donors. CDR1 and CDR2 from the germline V gene are SNHLY and FYNNEI. The CDR3 is 11 residues long. The V and J ends lost 10 bases and 1 base respectively, with 8 bases between them. PCR employed 60 Vbeta and 13 Jbeta primers. TCRdb's copy holds only in-frame clones and misses some; the assay was immunoSEQ multiplex PCR. The sample consists of about 180,000 clones, approximately 80% of them appearing once. General study findings and limits: The authors later linked a missense DCLRE1C variant to TCR beta V- and J-gene trimming. Fewer N-insertions than the roughly 630-donor mean were reportedly shown by an Asian-associated ancestry cluster in a later analysis.

Despite likely unrecorded immune exposures, the donors were nominally healthy at the time of sampling. Remarks on this clone: The antigen is undetermined.

This chain joins TRBV2 and TRBJ2-7; D uncertain. Sample: PBMCs. This sequence originates from a girl aged 10 to 17 in good health and CMV-seropositive. The CDR3, as DNA: TGTGCCACGGCGGATTCCTACGAGCAGTACTTC. It codes for CATADSYEQYF.